One and the same sample provided the 15 T cell receptor beta chains below, sequenced in a study of T cells in Graves' hyperthyroidism and ophthalmopathy. What was amplified from RNA transcripts were TCR beta CDR3 regions. In the first-round RT-PCR of the TCR CDR3, the HTBI primer set was used. TCRdb reprocessed the multiplex PCR reads with MiXCR, giving one entry per CDR3 protein. The sample lists around 440,000 distinct CDR3 sequences, 15% to 19% occurring once. Sequenced material: blood. The source of these receptors is a woman between 18 and 29 years old with Graves' hyperthyroidism.

The rearrangement joins TRBV20-1 to TRBJ2-5; 7 bases match TRBD2. This CDR3 comprises 15 residues. With 3 bases clipped from V and 5 bases from J, the junction kept 12 bases outside the gene matches. Per the germline V gene, CDR1 is DFQATT and CDR2 is SNEGSKA (reference sequence). Here the CDR3 reads CSASQVAGVDETQYF. The CDR3 bases are TGCAGTGCTAGTCAGGTTGCGGGAGTCGATGAGACCCAGTACTTC.

The chain carries TRBV5-4 and TRBJ2-3; D might be TRBD1 (5 bases). Trimming stripped 0 bases from V and 7 bases from J, with 9 bases between. The CDR3 runs to 13 residues. CDR1 SGHNT and CDR2 YYREEE come from the germline V gene (reference sequence). Here the CDR3 reads CASSLEPGYTQYF. CDR3 nucleotide sequence: TGTGCCAGCAGCTTGGAGCCAGGGTATACGCAGTATTTT.

With respect to this clonotype: Being one base from a much bigger clone, this may be a read error. V and J are TRBV6-2 or TRBV6-3 and TRBJ2-1; 11 bases fit TRBD2. V lost 5 bases, J lost 8 bases, and 11 bases stayed unmatched. Germline CDR1 reads MNHEY; CDR2 reads SVGEGT. This CDR3 contains 16 residues. The CDR3 loop is CASSEQLAGGWDEQFF. The DNA of the CDR3 is TGTGCCAGCAGTGAGCAGCTAGCGGGAGGTTGGGATGAGCAGTTCTTC.

This clonotype has at least ten counts. This rearrangement joins TRBV28 to TRBJ1-2, with D unresolved. Germline V gene data show CDR1 as MDHEN and CDR2 as SYDVKM. Trimming shortened V by 5 bases and J by 8 bases, and 12 bases separated the two germline ends. The CDR3 totals 12 residues. The CDR3 region is CASSPTSRGYTF. For the CDR3, the DNA is TGTGCCAGCAGTCCCACGTCGAGGGGCTACACCTTC.

The V call is TRBV3-1, the J call TRBJ2-3; D gene uncertain. The V gene lost 4 bases and the J gene lost 4 bases, with 12 bases spanning the gap. CDR3 length equals 14 residues. The germline V gene has CDR1 LGHDT and CDR2 YNNKEL (reference sequence). DNA for the CDR3: TGTGCCAGCAGCCCCCGGACCCTGGCAGATACGCAGTATTTT. The encoded protein is CASSPRTLADTQYF.

This clonotype has at least ten counts. The V call is TRBV13, the J call TRBJ1-1; no clear D gene. V dropped 4 bases and J dropped 1 base, with 7 bases sitting between them. The germline CDR1 and CDR2 sequences are PRHDT and FYEKMQ (reference sequence). The CDR3 runs to 13 residues. The CDR3 protein is CASSWNTNTEAFF. The CDR3 nucleotides are TGTGCCAGCAGCTGGAACACGAACACTGAAGCTTTCTTT.

This clonotype was picked up a small number of times. In DNA form, the CDR3 reads TGTGCCAGCAGTTACCCCCGGGACACCTCTAACTATGGCTACACCTTC. Translation: CASSYPRDTSNYGYTF. The chain is built from TRBV6-5 and TRBJ1-2, with D possibly being TRBD1 (6 bases). The CDR3 extends over 16 amino acids. Looked up from germline, CDR1 is MNHEY and CDR2 is SVGAGI. V gave up 2 bases and J gave up 0 bases, with 13 bases separating them.

This clonotype was recorded at least ten times. The chain couples TRBV6-5 to TRBJ1-6, with no clear D. The V end was cut by 3 bases, the J end by 3 bases, with 15 bases between. The CDR3 is made up of 17 amino acids. The V gene's germline CDR1 is MNHEY and CDR2 SVGAGI. The CDR3 bases are TGTGCCAGCAGTTATAGGTTGCCAACGGGCTATAATTCACCCCTCCACTTT. Protein: CASSYRLPTGYNSPLHF.

This clonotype was counted ten times or more. V is TRBV27 and J is TRBJ2-7; 7 bases match TRBD2. V shed 5 bases and J 0 bases; nucleotides not matched to a gene: 7. This CDR3 is 15 amino acids long. Germline CDR1 MNHEY, CDR2 SMNVEV (reference sequence). CDR3 amino acids: CASSPTLAHSYEQYF. For the CDR3, the DNA is TGTGCCAGCAGTCCAACACTAGCGCACTCCTACGAGCAGTACTTC.

The rearrangement uses TRBV4-1 and TRBJ1-2; 7 bases are a match to TRBD1. The CDR3 contains 15 residues. Looked up from germline, CDR1 is MGHRA and CDR2 is YSYEKL. V shed 4 bases, J shed 7 bases, and the junction held 12 bases outside the gene matches. The CDR3 nucleotides are TGCGCCAGCAGCCCGACGACAGGGATGGGCCGTGGCTACACCTTC. Its translation is CASSPTTGMGRGYTF.

This clonotype was counted at least ten times. This sequence joins TRBV28 and TRBJ2-4; tentative D call: TRBD1 (5 bases). Germline CDR1 reads MDHEN; CDR2 reads SYDVKM. With 5 bases removed from V and 0 bases from J, the gap between germline ends came to 20 bases. The CDR3 loop spans 18 amino acids. This CDR3 reads CASSLYDSTILAKNIQYF. CDR3 DNA sequence: TGTGCCAGCAGTCTATATGACAGCACCATACTAGCCAAAAACATTCAGTACTTC.

This clonotype was counted ten times or more. The V and J genes are TRBV2 and TRBJ1-2, with D unresolved. The V and J ends lost 6 bases and 0 bases respectively, with 8 bases between them. Germline V gives CDR1 SNHLY, CDR2 FYNNEI. The CDR3 length is 13 residues. The CDR3 coding sequence is TGTGCCAGCAGCCAGGACTCTAACTATGGCTACACCTTC. As protein: CASSQDSNYGYTF.

The sample holds a few counts of this clonotype. The chain is built from TRBV2 and TRBJ2-2; D is unresolved. This CDR3 is 14 amino acids long. CDR1 SNHLY and CDR2 FYNNEI come from the germline V gene. V was pared by 3 bases and J by 7 bases, with 12 bases between. The CDR3 sequence: CASSDSWSNGELFF. CDR3 coding DNA: TGTGCCAGCAGTGATTCGTGGTCGAACGGGGAGCTGTTTTTT.

This clonotype was seen only a few times. V is TRBV9 and J is TRBJ2-1; D not resolved. Germline V gene sequence: CDR1 SGDLS, CDR2 YYNGEE. The CDR3 runs to 14 residues. V lost 0 bases and J lost 7, with 11 bases in between. The CDR3 loop reads CASSVEYSWNEQFF. DNA for the CDR3: TGTGCCAGCAGCGTAGAGTACTCATGGAATGAGCAGTTCTTC.

This clonotype was seen more than once but under ten times. The chain recombines TRBV4-1 with TRBJ1-3, with 10 bases fitting TRBD1. Germline V gene lookup returns CDR1 MGHRA and CDR2 YSYEKL. With V trimmed by 3 bases and J by 5 bases, 4 bases remained unmatched. The CDR3 has 15 amino acids. Here the CDR3 reads CASSQGQGWRNTIYF. CDR3 DNA sequence: TGCGCCAGCAGCCAGGGACAGGGGTGGAGAAACACCATATATTTT.